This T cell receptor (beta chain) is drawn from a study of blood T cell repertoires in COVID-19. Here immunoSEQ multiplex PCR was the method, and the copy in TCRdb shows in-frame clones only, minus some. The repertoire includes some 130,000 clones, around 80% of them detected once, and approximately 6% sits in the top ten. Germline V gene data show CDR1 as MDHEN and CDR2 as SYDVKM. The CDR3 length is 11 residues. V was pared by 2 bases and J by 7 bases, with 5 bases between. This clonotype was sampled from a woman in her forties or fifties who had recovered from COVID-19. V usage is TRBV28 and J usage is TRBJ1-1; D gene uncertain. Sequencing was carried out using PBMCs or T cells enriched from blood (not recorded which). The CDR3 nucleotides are TGTGCCAGCAGTTTACAGAATGAAGCTTTCTTT. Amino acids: CASSLQNEAFF.